The 18 T cell receptor beta chains below were found in one sample sequenced in a study of T-cell reconstitution after alpha-beta-depleted transplantation in children. Unique molecular identifiers were built into the TCRbeta library. TCRdb used MiXCR to reprocess the PCR reads, holding one entry per CDR3 protein. Of 350,000 to 400,000 distinct CDR3 sequences listed, roughly 22% are singletons. The sequencing used PBMCs from the stem cell graft donor, collected from the stem cell graft. The receptors come from a human donor who donated a stem cell graft to a child with acute myeloid leukemia.

This clonotype came up a few times. This rearrangement joins TRBV9 to TRBJ2-5; tentative D call: TRBD1 (6 bases). CDR3 length equals 17 residues. Germline-derived CDR1 and CDR2 are SGDLS and YYNGEE. V was clipped by 4 bases and J by 0 bases, with 19 bases between them. CDR3 amino acids: CASSPNPGHLNQETQYF. DNA of the CDR3: TGTGCCAGCAGCCCTAACCCGGGACACCTAAACCAAGAGACCCAGTACTTC.

The genes are TRBV12-3 or TRBV12-4 and TRBJ2-1, with 9 bases aligning to TRBD2. The trim removed 5 bases at V and 8 bases at J, leaving 10 bases unmatched. The CDR3 runs to 15 residues. The CDR3, as DNA: TGTGCCAGCAGTCCCGGACTAGCGTTGATCCATGAGCAGTTCTTC. It yields the protein CASSPGLALIHEQFF.

This clonotype appeared many times. The J gene is TRBJ2-3, the V gene TRBV5-1; no definite D call. Germline assignment: CDR1 SGHRS and CDR2 YFSETQ. Trimming took off 4 bases at V and 4 bases at J, with 7 bases between the two ends. The CDR3 is made up of 12 amino acids. CDR3 nucleotides: TGCGCCAGCAGCCCGCGACCAGATACGCAGTATTTT. Translated, it gives CASSPRPDTQYF. Complete variable domain (other parts from reference TRBV5-1 and TRBJ2-3): KAGVTQTPRYLIKTRGQQVTLSCSPISGHRSVSWYQQTPGQGLQFLFEYFSETQRNKGNFPGRFSGRQFSNSRSEMNVSTLELGDSALYLCASSPRPDTQYFGPGTRLTVL.

This chain joins TRBV4-1 and TRBJ2-1, with D tentatively TRBD2 (6 bases). The CDR3 length is 17 residues. Germline assignment: CDR1 MGHRA and CDR2 YSYEKL. Trimming took 5 bases from V and 2 from J, leaving 19 bases between them. CDR3 nucleotide sequence: TGCGCCAGCAGCTCGGAACCGGGACTCCAACCCTACAATGAGCAGTTCTTC. Its translation: CASSSEPGLQPYNEQFF.

This clonotype appeared a few times. The V call is TRBV12-3 or TRBV12-4, the J call TRBJ2-3; a possible D gene is TRBD2 (6 bases). Trimming removed 7 bases from V and 1 base from J, with 15 bases in between. The CDR3 is 15 residues long. The CDR3 region is CASISGTLRTDTQYF. In DNA form, the CDR3 reads TGTGCCAGCATCTCCGGGACTCTGCGCACAGATACGCAGTATTTT.

The rearrangement links TRBV27 to TRBJ2-1, with D possibly being TRBD2 (5 bases). The V end was cut by 2 bases, the J end by 3 bases, with 14 bases between. Germline assignment: CDR1 MNHEY and CDR2 SMNVEV (reference sequence). This CDR3 is 16 amino acids long. CDR3 bases: TGTGCCAGCAGTTTAAGGTCGGGATTGAACTACAATGAGCAGTTCTTC. This sequence encodes CASSLRSGLNYNEQFF.

This clonotype appeared many times. The rearrangement joins TRBV12-3 or TRBV12-4 to TRBJ2-7; 10 positions agree with TRBD2. This CDR3 has 18 amino acids. J gave up 2 bases and V 7 bases, and 17 bases lay outside the gene matches. The CDR3, as DNA: TGTGCCAGCACCCCGTCCCCACTACTAGCGGGGATCCCCTACGAGCAGTACTTC. Translating it yields CASTPSPLLAGIPYEQYF.

This clonotype was detected ten times or more. This chain links TRBV10-3 with TRBJ2-1; 8 bases fit TRBD2. CDR1 and CDR2 (germline): ENHRY, SYGVKD. This CDR3 region has 14 residues. The trim removed 11 bases at V and 0 bases at J, leaving 6 bases unmatched. The CDR3: CALKRESSYNEQFF. The CDR3 nucleotides read TGTGCCCTGAAGCGGGAGAGCTCCTACAATGAGCAGTTCTTC.

This chain connects TRBV10-2 to TRBJ2-1; TRBD1 or TRBD2 may be the D gene (6 bases each). With 6 bases removed from V and 4 bases from J, the gap between germline ends came to 16 bases. The germline gives CDR1 WSHSY, CDR2 SAAADI. The CDR3 totals 15 residues. In DNA form, the CDR3 reads TGCGCCAGCAGCCACGGGGGCGTATTTTACAATGAGCAGTTCTTC. Its translation: CASSHGGVFYNEQFF.

This rearrangement joins TRBV11-1 to TRBJ2-2, with 10 bases identical to TRBD2. V was pared by 5 bases and J by 1 base, with 13 bases of the junction left unmatched. Germline CDR1 and CDR2: SGHAT and FQDESV (reference sequence). This CDR3 has 19 residues. CDR3 sequence reads: CASSPPGTSVTGNTGELFF. The CDR3 DNA is TGTGCCAGCAGCCCCCCCGGGACTAGCGTGACGGGGAACACCGGGGAGCTGTTTTTT.

Turning to this clonotype: The junction departs from the called germline gene at one end, perhaps through a read error. The CDR3 coding sequence is TGTATCTCGACAGCGGGACAGGGGGCAGATACGCAGTATTTT. Encoded protein: CISTAGQGADTQYF. This chain links TRBV29-1 with TRBJ2-3; 11 nucleotides line up with TRBD1. CDR1 is SQVTM, CDR2 ANQGSEA, per germline. CDR3 length: 14 amino acids.

The J gene is TRBJ2-3, the V gene TRBV9; 8 bases fit TRBD2. Losses at the gene ends were 4 bases for V and 0 bases for J; bases not matched to a gene: 7. CDR3 size: 16 residues. Germline CDR1 and CDR2: SGDLS and YYNGEE. CDR3 in amino acids: CASSSRAGESTDTQYF. The CDR3, as DNA: TGTGCCAGCAGCTCTAGAGCGGGAGAGAGCACAGATACGCAGTATTTT.

This clonotype was observed many times. The chain is built from TRBV6-5 and TRBJ1-4; 9 positions agree with TRBD1. Trimming cost V 4 bases and J 8 bases; bases outside gene matches: 2. The CDR3 has 13 residues. Germline CDR1 is MNHEY and CDR2 is SVGAGI. The CDR3 sequence: CASSWTGEEKLFF. CDR3 bases: TGTGCCAGCAGTTGGACAGGGGAAGAAAAACTGTTTTTT.

The chain couples TRBV12-3 or TRBV12-4 to TRBJ2-7, with 8 bases fitting TRBD1. Trimming cost V 2 bases and J 6 bases; bases outside gene matches: 3. This CDR3 spans 13 amino acids. Here the CDR3 reads CASSLTRGREQYF. For the CDR3, the DNA is TGTGCCAGCAGTTTAACCAGGGGGCGCGAGCAGTACTTC.

The chain recombines TRBV7-3 with TRBJ2-7; D is perhaps TRBD1 (6 bases). The CDR3 is made up of 14 amino acids. In germline, CDR1 is SGHTA, CDR2 FQGTGA. V gave up 2 bases and J gave up 5 bases, with 13 bases separating them. The CDR3 sequence: CASSLGQGHDEQYF. The CDR3 DNA follows: TGTGCCAGCAGCTTAGGTCAGGGACATGACGAGCAGTACTTC.

In this sample, this clonotype turned up a few times. V is TRBV27 and J is TRBJ2-5; a weak D match, TRBD1 (7 bases). V was clipped by 6 bases and J by 5 bases, with 16 bases between them. The CDR3 spans 14 residues. Germline loops: CDR1 MNHEY, CDR2 SMNVEV (reference sequence). CDR3 protein: CASREGAWGETQYF. The CDR3 bases are TGTGCCAGCAGGGAGGGGGCATGGGGGGAGACCCAGTACTTC.

The J gene is TRBJ2-2, the V gene TRBV12-3 or TRBV12-4, with 10 bases matching TRBD2. The ends lost 1 base at V and 3 bases at J; junction bases unmatched: 8. The length of the CDR3 is 18 residues. The CDR3 bases are TGTGCCAGCAGTTTAGGGGCTAGCGGGAGTTTCTACACCGGGGAGCTGTTTTTT. Translating it yields CASSLGASGSFYTGELFF.

This clonotype occurred many times. The chain joins TRBV20-1 to TRBJ2-7; 10 bases align to TRBD2. V trimming: 2 bases; J trimming: 3 bases; junction bases outside the gene matches: 4. Germline V gene lookup returns CDR1 DFQATT and CDR2 SNEGSKA (reference sequence). This CDR3 has 14 residues. The DNA of the CDR3 is TGCAGTGCTAGAAAGTCTAGCGGGAGCTACGAGCAGTACTTC. This codes for CSARKSSGSYEQYF.